One and the same sample provided the 9 T cell receptor beta chains below, sequenced in a study of neoadjuvant anti-PD-1 for oral cavity cancer. Sequenced by immunoSEQ multiplex PCR; TCRdb stores in-frame clones only, minus some. This repertoire shows about 12,000 clones, roughly 70% found once; its top ten account for just over 2.5%. Time point here: after neoadjuvant nivolumab, at surgical resection. Sequenced here: PBMCs, sampled after nivolumab (anti-PD-1) treatment. The origin of the receptors is a person aged 35-80 years with oral cavity squamous cell carcinoma.

The chain combines TRBV27 with TRBJ1-1; D is unclear. The CDR3 length is 16 residues. Germline V gene data show CDR1 as MNHEY and CDR2 as SMNVEV (reference sequence). Deletions cut 2 bases from V and 1 base from J, with 14 bases between. The CDR3 nucleotides read TGTGCCAGCAGTTTAGGGCCATCTACATCGAACACTGAAGCTTTCTTT. It encodes CASSLGPSTSNTEAFF.

This chain connects TRBV7-8 to TRBJ1-5, with TRBD1 matching over 10 bases. The germline V gene has CDR1 SGHVS and CDR2 FQNEAQ. The CDR3 is 17 residues long. Germline trimming cut 0 bases from V and 4 bases from J; bases unmatched to any gene: 6. The CDR3 DNA sequence: TGTGCCAGCAGCTTAGCCCCCAGGGGACAGGGGAATCAGCCCCAGCATTTT. Translating gives CASSLAPRGQGNQPQHF.

DNA of the CDR3: TGTGCCAGCAGCTTGGTGGGTGTCAAAAATTCACCCCTCCACTTT. Protein: CASSLVGVKNSPLHF. The chain combines TRBV5-4 with TRBJ1-6; D is undetermined. V dropped 0 bases and J dropped 7 bases, with 11 bases sitting between them. Looked up from germline, CDR1 is SGHNT and CDR2 is YYREEE (reference sequence). The CDR3 sequence is 15 residues long.

This chain connects TRBV30 to TRBJ2-3; no definite D call. This CDR3 is 14 amino acids long. Trimming removed 5 bases from V and 1 base from J, with 13 bases in between. Germline CDR1 is GTSNPN and CDR2 is SVGIG (reference sequence). The CDR3 nucleotides read TGTGCCTGGGGGTGGCGTGGGGGCACAGATACGCAGTATTTT. It translates to CAWGWRGGTDTQYF.

This clone was recorded a few times. The chain combines TRBV6-1 with TRBJ2-5; TRBD1 is a possible D gene (6 bases). Trimming removed 3 bases from V and 1 base from J, with 9 bases in between. This CDR3 contains 14 residues. Germline V CDR1 and CDR2: MNHNS, SASEGT. This CDR3 is CASSEGDTQETQYF. As DNA, the CDR3 is TGTGCCAGCAGTGAGGGGGACACCCAAGAGACCCAGTACTTC.

The chain joins TRBV5-4 to TRBJ2-3; unclear D gene. V lost 0 bases, J lost 5 bases, and 4 bases lay in between. Germline V gives CDR1 SGHNT, CDR2 YYREEE (reference sequence). The CDR3 length is 12 residues. The CDR3 spells CASSLVGDTQYF. DNA for the CDR3: TGTGCCAGCAGCTTGGTGGGAGATACGCAGTATTTT.

The chain has TRBV5-1 and TRBJ1-3; 7 positions match TRBD1. Germline-derived CDR1 and CDR2 are SGHRS and YFSETQ. The CDR3 has 14 amino acids. Germline trimming cut 5 bases from V and 4 bases from J; bases unmatched to any gene: 6. The CDR3 DNA sequence: TGCGCCAGCAGTCCGGGACAGCTAGGAAACACCATATATTTT. Protein sequence: CASSPGQLGNTIYF. Full variable domain (remainder filled in from reference TRBV5-1 and TRBJ1-3): KAGVTQTPRYLIKTRGQQVTLSCSPISGHRSVSWYQQTPGQGLQFLFEYFSETQRNKGNFPGRFSGRQFSNSRSEMNVSTLELGDSALYLCASSPGQLGNTIYFGEGSWLTVV.

This chain links TRBV6-5 with TRBJ2-5; D is unclear. Germline CDR1 MNHEY, CDR2 SVGAGI. The CDR3 is made up of 13 amino acids. V was trimmed by 5 bases and J by 1 base, leaving 8 bases between them. CDR3 in amino acids: CASSPRAQETQYF. The DNA of the CDR3 is TGTGCCAGCAGTCCACGGGCCCAAGAGACCCAGTACTTC.

The chain's CDR3 is CASSPTASGGAFEQFF. The CDR3 region has the DNA TGTGCCAGCAGTCCAACAGCTAGCGGGGGGGCCTTTGAGCAGTTCTTC. The chain recombines TRBV6-6 with TRBJ2-1; 12 nucleotides line up with TRBD2. Germline values: CDR1 MNHNY, CDR2 SVGAGI (reference sequence). CDR3 length: 16 residues. Trimming at V came to 5 bases and at J to 9 bases, leaving 11 bases not matched to a gene.